This T cell receptor beta chain was retrieved from a study of blood T cells in healthy people across ages. The V gene's germline CDR1 is LNHDA and CDR2 SQIVND (reference sequence). CDR3 size: 16 residues. Trimming left V 1 base short and J 8 bases short, with 15 bases between. Using a J-beta primer mix together with a sample-barcoded 5' primer, a second PCR was run for roughly 6 to 12 cycles. TCRdb redid the calling of the 5' RACE reads with MiXCR, one entry per CDR3 protein. Of about 970,000 distinct CDR3 sequences in the sample, roughly 47% are singletons; the top ten hold 20% to 25%. This TCR was sampled from a woman aged 55-69 years in good health. The sequencing input was blood. J is TRBJ2-6 and V is TRBV19; D unclear. CDR3 DNA sequence: TGTGCCAGTAGTATAGTTGAGGATTTCGTTACCAACGTCCTGACTTTC. Translated, it gives CASSIVEDFVTNVLTF.